This entry concerns a single T cell receptor beta chain. Antigen specificity is unknown. This sample is drawn from a study of T cells in localized non-small cell lung cancer. Study results and limitations: In adjacent lung appeared a median about 58 of the top 100 tumor clones.

Assay: immunoSEQ multiplex PCR; the TCRdb copy retains only in-frame clones and omits some. The table includes tens of thousands of clones, about 83% detected once. This clonotype originated in a female donor of 60 years or more with stage I lung adenocarcinoma. The source material was peripheral blood, sampled before any cancer treatment.

As DNA, the CDR3 is TGTGCCAGCAGTGATGTCAACTGGCAGGGAGGCGAGCAGTACTTC. Translated: CASSDVNWQGGEQYF. This chain links TRBV25-1 with TRBJ2-7, with D maybe TRBD2 (6 bases). The CDR3 is 15 residues long. The V gene's germline CDR1 is MGHDK and CDR2 SYGVNS. Trimming left V 3 bases short and J 6 bases short, with 18 bases between.